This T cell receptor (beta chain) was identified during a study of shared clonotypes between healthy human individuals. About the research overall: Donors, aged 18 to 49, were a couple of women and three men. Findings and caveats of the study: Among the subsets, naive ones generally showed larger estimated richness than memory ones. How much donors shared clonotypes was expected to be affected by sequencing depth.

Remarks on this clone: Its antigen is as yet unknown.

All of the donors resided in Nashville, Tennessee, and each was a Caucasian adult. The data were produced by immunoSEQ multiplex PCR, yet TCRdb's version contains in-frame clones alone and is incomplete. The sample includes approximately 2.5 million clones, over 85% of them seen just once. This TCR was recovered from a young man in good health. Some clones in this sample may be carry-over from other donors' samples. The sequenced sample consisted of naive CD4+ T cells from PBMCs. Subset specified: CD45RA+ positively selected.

In nucleotides, the CDR3 is TGTGCCAGCAGCTTAGGGGACATAGTCGGGGAGCTGTTTTTT. As protein: CASSLGDIVGELFF. The chain has TRBV7-3 and TRBJ2-2; D might be TRBD1 (6 bases). This CDR3 is built from 14 residues. V shed 2 bases and J shed 7 bases, with 11 bases lying between them. Looked up from germline, CDR1 is SGHTA and CDR2 is FQGTGA.